This T cell receptor (beta chain) was captured in a study of blood T cell repertoires in COVID-19 (dated by TCRdb to 2020 to 2021). Broadly, across the study: The collaborator samples originated in the United States, Italy and Spain and spanned the acute and convalescent phases of COVID-19. The dataset comprised deeply sampled blood TCRbeta repertoires from subjects exposed to, actively infected with, or recovered from COVID-19. The prospective study material was composed of cDNA or gDNA derived from T cells, B-cell-depleted T cells, or PBMCs. The repertoires were made available in a free public database intended to serve as a resource for research on the immune response to SARS-CoV-2. The samples were drawn from two sources: the first 160 participants of the ongoing ImmuneRACE study, and 950 to 1,500 subjects contributed by 6 global collaborators. Where available, HLA class I and class II types were obtained from metadata supplied by the sample provider rather than from assay-based typing. The sample metadata nearly always contained a de-identified subject ID, COVID-19 status, age in years and sex.

The CDR3 covers 13 residues, taking in both the cysteine and the phenylalanine. The CDR3 DNA has 39 bases and is translated from base 1. CDR1 and CDR2 (SGDLS, YYNGEE) derive from the germline V gene. The germline V and J ends show losses of 0 bases and 7 bases respectively, and no gene match explains 3 bases of the junction. TCRbeta CDR3 regions were amplified from genomic DNA using the immunoSEQ Assay, a bias-controlled multiplex PCR. Regarding the original processing steps: Within the assay, amplification of reference gene primers was used to estimate how many nucleated cells each sample contained. To quantify the absolute abundance of each unique TCRbeta CDR3 rearrangement, sequence reads were collapsed and filtered. Productive Simpson clonality was computed per sample as the square root of Simpson's diversity index over productive rearrangements. TCRdb holds this immuneACCESS table with in-frame rearrangements only. Some clones are missing; in checked studies, unresolved V genes explain under half, and the rest has no known cause. The DNA was the basis for D and trimming; V, J and clone size are from that table. This sample holds some 330,000 clones; approximately 88% were observed only once. The top ten hold about 5% of the sample.

This clone occurred once. Its antigen remains undetermined. No base quality information exists; no much larger clone differs at one position. Participants in the prospective study were aged about 18 to 95 years, lived in about two dozen United States geographic areas, and enrolled through a virtual design. In the prospective study, cohorts were assigned on the basis of participant-reported clinical history obtained from a screening survey and a study questionnaire. ImmuneRACE Cohort 3 recovered participants were defined by two consecutive negative NP/OP PCR tests, healthcare professional clearance, or symptom resolution. Mobile phlebotomists in the prospective study collected whole blood, serum and a nasopharyngeal or oropharyngeal swab from every participant. Additional blood draws and questionnaires over an approximately two-month period could optionally be provided by prospective study participants. Prospective study blood samples were shipped either frozen or at room temperature before DNA extraction.

Here is what the overall study found, with its caveats: Clinical and demographic metadata were provided uncurated, with the amount varying by source and participant.

The TCR originated in a man aged 25-45 years who had recovered from COVID-19. In this chain, TRBV9 is recombined with TRBJ1-1; TRBD1 agrees with 7 junctional bases. The sequenced sample consisted of PBMCs or T cells enriched from blood (not recorded which). The CDR3 loop reads CASSVGGGGEAFF. The DNA sequence is given as TGTGCCAGCAGCGTAGGAGGGGGCGGTGAAGCTTTCTTT.